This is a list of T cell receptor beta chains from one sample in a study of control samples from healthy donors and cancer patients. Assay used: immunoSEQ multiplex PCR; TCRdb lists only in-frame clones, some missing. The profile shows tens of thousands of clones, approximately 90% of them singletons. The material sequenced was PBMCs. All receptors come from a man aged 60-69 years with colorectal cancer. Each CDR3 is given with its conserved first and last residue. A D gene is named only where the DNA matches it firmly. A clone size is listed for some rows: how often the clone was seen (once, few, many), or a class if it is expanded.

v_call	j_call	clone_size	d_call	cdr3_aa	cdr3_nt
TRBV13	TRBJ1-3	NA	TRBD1	CASSLGTGGSGNTIYF	TGTGCCAGCAGCTTGGGGACAGGGGGCTCTGGAAACACCATATATTTT
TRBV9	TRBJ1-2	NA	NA	CASSVGPGANYGYTF	TGTGCCAGCAGCGTAGGCCCAGGGGCGAACTATGGCTACACCTTC
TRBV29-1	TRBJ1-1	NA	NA	CSATGVGNTEAFF	TGCAGCGCAACCGGGGTAGGGAACACTGAAGCTTTCTTT
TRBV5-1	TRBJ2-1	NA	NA	CASSLAMWDEQFF	TGCGCCAGCAGCTTGGCCATGTGGGATGAGCAGTTCTTC
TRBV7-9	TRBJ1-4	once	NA	CASSRVQGWGEKLFF	TGTGCCAGCAGCCGAGTACAGGGTTGGGGCGAAAAACTGTTTTTT
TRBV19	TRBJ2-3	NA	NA	CASSRGRNADTQYF	TGTGCCAGTAGTAGGGGGCGAAATGCAGATACGCAGTATTTT
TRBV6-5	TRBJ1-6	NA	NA	CASSSQGSYNSPLHF	TGTGCCAGCAGTTCACAGGGCTCCTATAATTCACCCCTCCACTTT
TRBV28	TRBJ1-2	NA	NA	CASSASDGYTF	TGTGCCAGCAGTGCATCCGATGGCTACACCTTC
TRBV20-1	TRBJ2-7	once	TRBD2	CSASDGPGGIYEQYF	TGCAGTGCTAGTGACGGGCCGGGAGGGATATACGAGCAGTACTTC
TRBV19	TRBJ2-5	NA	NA	CASSIGHLMETQYF	TGTGCCAGTAGTATTGGACACCTCATGGAGACCCAGTACTTC
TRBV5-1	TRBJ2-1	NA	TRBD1	CASSSTGSSYNEQFF	TGCGCCAGCAGCTCGACAGGGAGCTCCTACAATGAGCAGTTCTTC
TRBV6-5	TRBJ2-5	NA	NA	CASREGGQETQYF	TGTGCCAGCAGGGAGGGTGGCCAAGAGACCCAGTACTTC
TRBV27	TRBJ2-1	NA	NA	CASSRSYNEQFF	TGTGCCAGCAGTCGCAGCTACAATGAGCAGTTCTTC
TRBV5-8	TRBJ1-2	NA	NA	CASSLQSGVTNYGYTF	TGTGCCAGCAGCCTGCAGAGTGGGGTTACTAACTATGGCTACACCTTC
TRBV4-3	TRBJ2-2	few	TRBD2	CASSQDPGGTGELFF	TGCGCCAGCAGCCAAGACCCGGGGGGCACCGGGGAGCTGTTTTTT
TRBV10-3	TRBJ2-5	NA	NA	CAIKEGTGQETQYF	TGTGCCATCAAGGAGGGCACGGGACAAGAGACCCAGTACTTC
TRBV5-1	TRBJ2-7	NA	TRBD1	CASRPTGTYEQYF	TGCGCCAGCAGACCGACAGGGACCTACGAGCAGTACTTC
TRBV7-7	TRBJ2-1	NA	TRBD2	CASSLQGLAGKQFF	TGTGCCAGCAGCTTACAGGGACTAGCGGGGAAGCAGTTCTTC
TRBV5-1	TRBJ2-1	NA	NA	CASSLARRSGNEQFF	TGCGCCAGCAGCTTGGCCCGGCGCTCGGGGAATGAGCAGTTCTTC
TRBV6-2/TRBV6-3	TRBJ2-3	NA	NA	CASSGSEDTQYF	TGTGCCAGCAGCGGAAGTGAGGATACGCAGTATTTT
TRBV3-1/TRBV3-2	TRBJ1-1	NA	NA	CASSQVGEAFF	TGTGCCAGCAGCCAAGTGGGTGAAGCTTTCTTT
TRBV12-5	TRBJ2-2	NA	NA	CASASTSRGELFF	TGTGCTAGTGCTTCGACCTCCCGCGGGGAGCTGTTTTTT
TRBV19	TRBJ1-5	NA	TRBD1	CASSKLRQGAQPQHF	TGTGCCAGTAGTAAATTGCGACAGGGCGCTCAGCCCCAGCATTTT
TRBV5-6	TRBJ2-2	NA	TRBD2	CASSLRRGGRTGELFF	TGTGCCAGCAGCTTGCGGCGGGGGGGCCGTACCGGGGAGCTGTTTTTT
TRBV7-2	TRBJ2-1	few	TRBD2	CASSSEPTSGGGEQFF	TGTGCCAGCAGCTCGGAACCGACTAGCGGGGGGGGTGAGCAGTTCTTC
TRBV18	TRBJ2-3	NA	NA	CASSPGLSWGDTQYF	TGTGCCAGCTCACCCGGCCTCTCCTGGGGAGATACGCAGTATTTT
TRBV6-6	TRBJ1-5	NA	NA	CASSYREDQPQHF	TGTGCCAGCAGTTACCGGGAGGATCAGCCCCAGCATTTT
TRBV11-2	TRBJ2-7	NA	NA	CASSRDGADYEQYF	TGTGCCAGCAGCCGGGACGGAGCAGACTACGAGCAGTACTTC
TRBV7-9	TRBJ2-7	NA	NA	CASRPRDGYEQYF	TGTGCCAGCAGACCGCGGGACGGATACGAGCAGTACTTC
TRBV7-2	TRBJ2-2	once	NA	CASSLPGRRTGELFF	TGTGCCAGCAGTCTACCGGGGCGGAGAACCGGGGAGCTGTTTTTT
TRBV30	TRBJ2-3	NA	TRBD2	CAWSAGGVGTDTQYF	TGTGCCTGGAGTGCTGGGGGGGTGGGCACAGATACGCAGTATTTT
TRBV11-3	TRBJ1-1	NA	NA	CASSSRGHTEAFF	TGTGCCAGCAGCTCCCGGGGACACACTGAAGCTTTCTTT
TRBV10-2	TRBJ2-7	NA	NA	CASRLAETYEQYF	TGCGCCAGCAGGTTGGCAGAGACCTACGAGCAGTACTTC
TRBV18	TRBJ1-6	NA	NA	CASSPGFFSSGGGSSPLHF	TGTGCCAGCTCACCCGGGTTTTTTTCGAGCGGGGGAGGGAGTTCACCCCTCCACTTT
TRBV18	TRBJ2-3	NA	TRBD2	CASSPRTSGAQGTQYF	TGTGCCAGCTCACCACGAACTAGCGGGGCCCAGGGTACGCAGTATTTT
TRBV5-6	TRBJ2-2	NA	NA	CASSLGLGELFF	TGTGCCAGCAGCTTAGGGCTTGGGGAGCTGTTTTTT
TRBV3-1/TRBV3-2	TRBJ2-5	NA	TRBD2	CASSPSGGAETQYF	TGTGCCAGCAGCCCTTCCGGGGGGGCGGAGACCCAGTACTTC
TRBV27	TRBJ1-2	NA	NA	CASSLSRQTYGYTF	TGTGCCAGCAGTTTATCAAGACAGACCTATGGCTACACCTTC
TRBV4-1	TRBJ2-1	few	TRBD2	CASSRAGTSGLYNEQFF	TGCGCCAGCAGCCGTGCCGGGACTAGCGGGTTATACAATGAGCAGTTCTTC
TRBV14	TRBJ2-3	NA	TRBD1	CASSRWDSSTDTQYF	TGTGCCAGCAGCCGCTGGGACAGTAGCACAGATACGCAGTATTTT
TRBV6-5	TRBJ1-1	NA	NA	CASSYGTPNTEAFF	TGTGCCAGCAGTTACGGGACACCGAACACTGAAGCTTTCTTT
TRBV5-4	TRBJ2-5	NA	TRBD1	CASSLKTGQSRGAQYF	TGTGCCAGCAGCTTGAAGACAGGGCAAAGTAGAGGGGCCCAGTACTTC
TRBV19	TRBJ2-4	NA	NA	CASRPDSPYIQYF	TGTGCCAGTAGACCGGACTCCCCATACATTCAGTACTTC
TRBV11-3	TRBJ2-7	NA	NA	CASSSGLSYEQYF	TGTGCCAGCAGCTCGGGACTGAGCTACGAGCAGTACTTC
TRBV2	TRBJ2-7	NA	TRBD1	CASKLATGENYEQYF	TGTGCCAGCAAACTTGCGACAGGGGAAAACTACGAGCAGTACTTC
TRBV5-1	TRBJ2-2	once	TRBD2	CASSLSLAGGPNTGELFF	TGCGCCAGCAGCTTGTCACTAGCGGGGGGACCCAACACCGGGGAGCTGTTTTTT
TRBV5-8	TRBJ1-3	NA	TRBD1	CASSSDRVPGNTIYF	TGTGCCAGCAGCTCCGACAGGGTACCTGGAAACACCATATATTTT
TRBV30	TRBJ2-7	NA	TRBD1	CACDEGAPSYEQYF	TGTGCCTGCGACGAGGGGGCCCCCTCCTACGAGCAGTACTTC
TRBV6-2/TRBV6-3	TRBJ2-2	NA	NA	CASSYGGTGTGELFF	TGTGCCAGCAGTTACGGCGGGACGGGCACCGGGGAGCTGTTTTTT
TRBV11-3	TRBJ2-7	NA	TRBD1	CASAPGQGVEQYF	TGTGCCAGCGCACCGGGACAGGGAGTCGAGCAGTACTTC
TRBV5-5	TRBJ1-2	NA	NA	CASSLADLRGYTF	TGTGCCAGCAGCTTGGCGGACCTCAGAGGCTACACCTTC
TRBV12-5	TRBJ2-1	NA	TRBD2	CASAQRGYYNEQFF	TGTGCTAGTGCCCAGCGGGGGTACTACAATGAGCAGTTCTTC
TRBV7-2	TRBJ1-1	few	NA	CASSFEGLPNTEAFF	TGTGCCAGCAGCTTCGAGGGGTTACCGAACACTGAAGCTTTCTTT
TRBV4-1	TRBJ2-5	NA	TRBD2	CASSQVVSRGGRQETQYF	TGCGCCAGCAGCCAAGTTGTCTCGCGGGGGGGCCGTCAAGAGACCCAGTACTTC
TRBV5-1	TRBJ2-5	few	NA	CASSTDTQETQYF	TGCGCCAGCAGCACGGACACCCAAGAGACCCAGTACTTC
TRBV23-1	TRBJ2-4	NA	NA	CASTTGHRAVQYF	TGCGCCAGCACCACGGGACATCGGGCGGTTCAGTACTTC